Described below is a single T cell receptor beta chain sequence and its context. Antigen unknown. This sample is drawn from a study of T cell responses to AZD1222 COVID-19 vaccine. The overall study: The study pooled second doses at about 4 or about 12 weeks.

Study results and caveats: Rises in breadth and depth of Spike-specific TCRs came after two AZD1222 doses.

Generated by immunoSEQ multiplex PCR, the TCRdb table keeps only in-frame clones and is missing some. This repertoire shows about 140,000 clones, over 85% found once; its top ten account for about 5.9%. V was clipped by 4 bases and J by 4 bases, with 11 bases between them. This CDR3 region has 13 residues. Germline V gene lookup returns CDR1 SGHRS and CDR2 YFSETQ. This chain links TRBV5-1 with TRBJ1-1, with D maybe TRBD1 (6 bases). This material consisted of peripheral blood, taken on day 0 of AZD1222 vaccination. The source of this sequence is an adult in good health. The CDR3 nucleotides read TGCGCCAGCAGCCAGGACAGCTCCACTGAAGCTTTCTTT. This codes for CASSQDSSTEAFF.